This TCR beta chain was identified in a study of prognosis after radiotherapy for stage I lung cancer. Study-wide background: Stage I lung tumors that were newly diagnosed and primary were found in fourteen patients, while a handful of patients had oligometastatic NSCLC after surgical resection of the primary tumor. The tumor was squamous cell carcinoma for about seven patients; for twelve, it was adenocarcinoma.

By two-round multiplex PCR, the TCR beta CDR3 was amplified from genomic DNA. Round-one PCR had primers specific to each TRBV and TRBJ gene. One entry per CDR3 protein, called by TCRdb with MiXCR from the multiplex PCR reads. The sample lists tens of thousands of distinct CDR3 sequences; around two fifths were seen once. V lost 5 bases, J lost 4 bases, and 5 bases stayed unmatched. Germline CDR1 is SGHTA and CDR2 is FQGNSA. The CDR3 length is 13 residues. This clonotype was observed at least ten times. Here the sequenced sample was PBMCs, taken before or after stereotactic body radiation therapy (not recorded which). The receptor was derived from a donor older than 45 with non-small cell lung cancer. The chain recombines TRBV7-2 with TRBJ2-7; TRBD1 matches 7 bases. As DNA, the CDR3 is TGTGCCAGCAGCCCACTGACAGGGTACGAGCAGTACTTC. Residues: CASSPLTGYEQYF.